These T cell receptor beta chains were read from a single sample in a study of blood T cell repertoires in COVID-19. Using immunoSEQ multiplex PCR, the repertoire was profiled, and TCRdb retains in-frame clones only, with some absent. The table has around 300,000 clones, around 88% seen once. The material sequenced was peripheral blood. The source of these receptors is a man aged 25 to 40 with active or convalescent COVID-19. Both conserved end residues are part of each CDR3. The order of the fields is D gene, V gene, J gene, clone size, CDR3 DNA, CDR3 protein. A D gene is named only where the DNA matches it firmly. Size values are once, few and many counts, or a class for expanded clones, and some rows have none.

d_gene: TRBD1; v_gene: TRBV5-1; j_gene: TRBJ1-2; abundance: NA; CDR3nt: TGCGCCAGCAGCCCCGCGGGACAGGGGGGCGATGGCTACACCTTC; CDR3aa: CASSPAGQGGDGYTF
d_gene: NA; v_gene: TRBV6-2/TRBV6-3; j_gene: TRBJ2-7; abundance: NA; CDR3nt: TGTGCCAGCAGTTACCCCGCCTACGAGCAGTACTTC; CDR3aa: CASSYPAYEQYF
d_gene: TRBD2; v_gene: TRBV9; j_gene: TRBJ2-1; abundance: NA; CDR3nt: TGTGCCAGCAGCGGAATGGCTAGCGGGACCTACAATGAGCAGTTCTTC; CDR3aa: CASSGMASGTYNEQFF
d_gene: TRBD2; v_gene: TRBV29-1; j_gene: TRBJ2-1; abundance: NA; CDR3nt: TGCAGCGTGGCGGGGGTAGAAACCTCCTACAATGAGCAGTTCTTC; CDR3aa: CSVAGVETSYNEQFF
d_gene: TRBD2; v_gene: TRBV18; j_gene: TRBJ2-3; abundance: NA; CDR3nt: TGTGCCAGCTCACCGGGGCTGGCGGGACTAGGTTCAGATACGCAGTATTTT; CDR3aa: CASSPGLAGLGSDTQYF
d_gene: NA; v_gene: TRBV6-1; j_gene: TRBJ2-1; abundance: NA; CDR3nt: TGTGCCAGCAGTGAGACTACGAACCTTTACAATGAGCAGTTCTTC; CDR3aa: CASSETTNLYNEQFF
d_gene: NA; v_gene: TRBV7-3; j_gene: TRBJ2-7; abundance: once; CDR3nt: TGTGCCAGCAGCCCAGGACACAAGGGCGAGCAGTACTTC; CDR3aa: CASSPGHKGEQYF
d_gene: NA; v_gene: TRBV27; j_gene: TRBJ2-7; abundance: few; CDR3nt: TGTGCCAGCAGTTTAAGGTCAGGGCCCTTCTACGAGCAGTACTTC; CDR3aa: CASSLRSGPFYEQYF
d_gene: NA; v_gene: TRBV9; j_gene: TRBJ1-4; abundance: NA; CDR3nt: TGTGCCAGCAGCGTAGGTTCTAGTGGCGAAAAACTGTTTTTT; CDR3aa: CASSVGSSGEKLFF
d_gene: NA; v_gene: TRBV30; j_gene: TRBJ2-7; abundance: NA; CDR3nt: TGTGCCGCGAGCCAAGACAGCGAGCAGTACTTC; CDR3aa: CAASQDSEQYF
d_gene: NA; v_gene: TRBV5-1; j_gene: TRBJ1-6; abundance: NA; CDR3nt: TGCGCCAGCAGCTTTGGGCAGAATAATTCACCCCTCCACTTT; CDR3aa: CASSFGQNNSPLHF
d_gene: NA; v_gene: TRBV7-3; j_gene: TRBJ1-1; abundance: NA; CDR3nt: TGTGCCAGCAGCTACGGGACACTTAACACTGAAGCTTTCTTT; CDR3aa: CASSYGTLNTEAFF
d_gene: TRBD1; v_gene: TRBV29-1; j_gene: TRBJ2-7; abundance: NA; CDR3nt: TGCAGACATCTTAGTCGGGACAGGGATCGCGAGCAGTACTTC; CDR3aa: CRHLSRDRDREQYF
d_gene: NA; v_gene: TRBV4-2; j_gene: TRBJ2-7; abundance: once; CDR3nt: TGTGCCAGCAGCCAAGTCCAGGGTCCCTACGAGCAGTACTTC; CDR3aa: CASSQVQGPYEQYF
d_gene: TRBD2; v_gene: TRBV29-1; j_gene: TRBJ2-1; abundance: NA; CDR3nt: TGCAGCGTTGAAGATCGACTAGCGGGAGGGCCAGGTGAGCAGTTCTTC; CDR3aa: CSVEDRLAGGPGEQFF
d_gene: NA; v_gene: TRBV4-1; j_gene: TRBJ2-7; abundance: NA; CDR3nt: TGCGCCAGCAGCCTACAGCGGGCCTACGAGCAGTACTTC; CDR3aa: CASSLQRAYEQYF
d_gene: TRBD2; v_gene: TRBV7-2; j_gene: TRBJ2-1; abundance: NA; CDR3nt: TGTGCCAGCAGCTCATCCGGGACTAGCGGAAATGAGCAGTTCTTC; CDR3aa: CASSSSGTSGNEQFF
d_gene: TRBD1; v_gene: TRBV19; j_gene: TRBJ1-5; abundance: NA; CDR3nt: TGTGCCACCTCCAGGGGGTCAGGGGGCCCGAATCAGCCCCAGCATTTT; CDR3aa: CATSRGSGGPNQPQHF
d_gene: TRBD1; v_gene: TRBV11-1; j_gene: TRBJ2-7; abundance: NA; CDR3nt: TGTGCCAGCAGGGGGGTCAGGGGGCAGTCCTACGAGCAGTACTTC; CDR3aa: CASRGVRGQSYEQYF
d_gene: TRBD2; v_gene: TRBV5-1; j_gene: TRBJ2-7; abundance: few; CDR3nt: TGCGCCAGCAGCCCGGGACTAGGTGGCTACGAGCAGTACTTC; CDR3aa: CASSPGLGGYEQYF
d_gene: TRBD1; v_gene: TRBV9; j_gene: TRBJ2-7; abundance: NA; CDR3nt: TGTGCCAGCAGCGCCTCCGGGACAGGGACATACGAGCAGTACTTC; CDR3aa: CASSASGTGTYEQYF
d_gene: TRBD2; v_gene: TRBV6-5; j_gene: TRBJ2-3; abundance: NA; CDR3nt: TGTGCCAGCAGTCCCCCAGCGGGGGGGCGAGATACGCAGTATTTT; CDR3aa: CASSPPAGGRDTQYF
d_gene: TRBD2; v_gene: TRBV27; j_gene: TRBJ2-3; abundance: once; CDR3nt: TGTGCCAGCAGTTTGGGACTAGCGGTGACCACAGATACGCAGTATTTT; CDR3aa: CASSLGLAVTTDTQYF
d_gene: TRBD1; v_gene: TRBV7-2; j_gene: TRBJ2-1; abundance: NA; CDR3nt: TGTGCCAGCAGCCCAGGACAGGGGGCGCCCAGCTCCTACAATGAGCAGTTCTTC; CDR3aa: CASSPGQGAPSSYNEQFF
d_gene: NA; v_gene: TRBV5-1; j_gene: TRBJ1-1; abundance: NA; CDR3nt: TGCGCCAGCAGCTTGGGTGTCAGGAACACTGAAGCTTTCTTT; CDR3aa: CASSLGVRNTEAFF
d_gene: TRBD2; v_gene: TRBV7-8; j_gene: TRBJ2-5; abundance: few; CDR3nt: TGTGCCAGCAGCCCCTCTAGGACTAGCGGGCAAGAGACCCAGTACTTC; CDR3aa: CASSPSRTSGQETQYF
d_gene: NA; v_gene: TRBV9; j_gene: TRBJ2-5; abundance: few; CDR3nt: TGTGCCAGCAGCGTAGAACTAACACAAGAGACCCAGTACTTC; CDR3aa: CASSVELTQETQYF
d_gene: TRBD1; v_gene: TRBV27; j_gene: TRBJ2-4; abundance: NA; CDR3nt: TGTGCCAGCAGCCTTATTGGACAGGGGGGCAACATTCAGTACTTC; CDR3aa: CASSLIGQGGNIQYF
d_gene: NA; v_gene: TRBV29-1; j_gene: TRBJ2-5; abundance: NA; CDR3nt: TGCAGCGTTGTGCCAGTGGCCAAAGAGACCCAGTACTTC; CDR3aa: CSVVPVAKETQYF
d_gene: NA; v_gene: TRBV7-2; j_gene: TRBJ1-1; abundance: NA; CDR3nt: TGTGCCAGCAGCTTAGGGAGCCACACGAACACTGAAGCTTTCTTT; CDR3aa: CASSLGSHTNTEAFF
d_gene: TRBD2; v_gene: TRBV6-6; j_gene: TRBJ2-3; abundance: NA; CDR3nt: TGTGCCAGCAGTTACTCCCTCCGGGGGGGAGGGGATACGCAGTATTTT; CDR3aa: CASSYSLRGGGDTQYF
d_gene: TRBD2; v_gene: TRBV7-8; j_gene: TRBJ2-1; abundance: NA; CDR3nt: TGTGCCAGCAGCTTAGCTCTTGCGGGAGGGCCGTGGGAGCAGTTCTTC; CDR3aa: CASSLALAGGPWEQFF
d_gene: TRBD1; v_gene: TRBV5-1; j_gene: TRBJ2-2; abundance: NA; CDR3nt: TGCGCCAGCCTGGACAGCGGGACAGGGGGCTTCGGGGAGCTGTTTTTT; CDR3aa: CASLDSGTGGFGELFF
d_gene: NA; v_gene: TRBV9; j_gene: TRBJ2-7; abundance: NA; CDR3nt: TGTGCCAGCAGCGCCGGTGGGCGAGATGGGGCCGAGCAGTACTTC; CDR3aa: CASSAGGRDGAEQYF
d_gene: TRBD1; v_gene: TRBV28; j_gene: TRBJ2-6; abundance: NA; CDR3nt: TGTGCCAGCAGTCCCCGGGACAGACTCTCTGGGGCCAACGTCCTGACTTTC; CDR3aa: CASSPRDRLSGANVLTF
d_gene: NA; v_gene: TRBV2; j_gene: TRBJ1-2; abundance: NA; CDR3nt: TGTGCCACCAAACTCGGTGAGGACTATGGCTACACCTTC; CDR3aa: CATKLGEDYGYTF
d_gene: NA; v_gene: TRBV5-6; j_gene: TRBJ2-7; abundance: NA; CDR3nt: TGTGCCAGCAGCTCAGAGGACAGAACCTACTACGAGCAGTACTTC; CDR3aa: CASSSEDRTYYEQYF
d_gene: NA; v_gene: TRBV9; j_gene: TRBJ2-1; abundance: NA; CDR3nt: TGTGCCAGCAGCCCGGACTGGGTTTACAATGAGCAGTTCTTC; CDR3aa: CASSPDWVYNEQFF
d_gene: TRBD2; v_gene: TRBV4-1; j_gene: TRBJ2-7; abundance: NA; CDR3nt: TGCGCCAGCAGCCAAGTTAGACGGGAGGTGAACGAGCAGTACTTC; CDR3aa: CASSQVRREVNEQYF
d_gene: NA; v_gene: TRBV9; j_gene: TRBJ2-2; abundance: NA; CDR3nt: TGTGCCAGCAGCCCGTTCCTCAAGTCGGGGTACGGGGAGCTGTTTTTT; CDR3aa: CASSPFLKSGYGELFF
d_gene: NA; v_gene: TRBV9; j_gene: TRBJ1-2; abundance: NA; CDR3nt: TGTGCCAGCAGCGTAAGAGGAGACGCAGATTTCTATGGCTACACCTTC; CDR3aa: CASSVRGDADFYGYTF
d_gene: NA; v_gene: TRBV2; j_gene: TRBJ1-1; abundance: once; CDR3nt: TGTGCCTCACACGGGGCAGGGGTTGAAGCTTTCTTT; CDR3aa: CASHGAGVEAFF
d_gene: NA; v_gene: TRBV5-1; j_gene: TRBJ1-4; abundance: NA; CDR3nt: TGCGCCAGCAGCCTCTCCGCGGGGAGGGATGAAAAACTGTTTTTT; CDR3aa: CASSLSAGRDEKLFF
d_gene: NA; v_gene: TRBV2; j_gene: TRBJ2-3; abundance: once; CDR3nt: TGTGCCAGCAGTGAGGACTCAGATACGCAGTATTTT; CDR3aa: CASSEDSDTQYF
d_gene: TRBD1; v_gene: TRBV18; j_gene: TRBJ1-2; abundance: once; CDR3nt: TGTGCCAGCTCACCCAGAAGAACAGGGGATAACTATGGCTACACCTTC; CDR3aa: CASSPRRTGDNYGYTF